This TCR beta chain was documented in a study of CD8+ T cells in alopecia areata. This CDR3 has 17 amino acids. Trimming took 1 base from V and 1 from J; bases not matched to a gene: 8. The germline gives CDR1 SGHVS, CDR2 FNYEAQ. Reverse transcription of extracted RNA yielded cDNA, which provided the sequencing template. The data were produced by immunoSEQ multiplex PCR, yet TCRdb's version contains in-frame clones alone and is incomplete. The table records more than 95,000 clones, 41% of them present only once. Sequencing was carried out using CD4+ T cells sorted from blood. The receptor's source is a human donor with alopecia areata. The chain links TRBV7-6 to TRBJ2-3; TRBD2 aligns across 7 bases. The CDR3 coding sequence is TGTGCCAGCAGCTTAGACGTGGCGGGAGCGGGCACAGATACGCAGTATTTT. This encodes CASSLDVAGAGTDTQYF.